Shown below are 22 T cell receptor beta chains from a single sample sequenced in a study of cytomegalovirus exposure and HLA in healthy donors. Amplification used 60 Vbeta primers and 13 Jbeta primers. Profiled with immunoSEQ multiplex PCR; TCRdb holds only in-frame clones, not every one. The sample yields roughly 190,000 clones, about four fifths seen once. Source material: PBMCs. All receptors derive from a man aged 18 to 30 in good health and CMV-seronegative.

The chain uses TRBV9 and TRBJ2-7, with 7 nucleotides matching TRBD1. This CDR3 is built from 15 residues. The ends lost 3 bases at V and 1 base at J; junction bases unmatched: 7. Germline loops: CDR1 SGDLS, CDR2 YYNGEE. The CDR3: CASSASTGMSYEQYF. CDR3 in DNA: TGTGCCAGCAGCGCGTCGACAGGGATGTCCTACGAGCAGTACTTC.

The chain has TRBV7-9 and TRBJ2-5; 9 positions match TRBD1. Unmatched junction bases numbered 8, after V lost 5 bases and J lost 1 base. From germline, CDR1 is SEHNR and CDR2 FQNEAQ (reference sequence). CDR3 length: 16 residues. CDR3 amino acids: CASSNRGRSTQETQYF. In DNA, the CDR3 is TGTGCCAGCAGCAACAGGGGGCGCTCGACCCAAGAGACCCAGTACTTC.

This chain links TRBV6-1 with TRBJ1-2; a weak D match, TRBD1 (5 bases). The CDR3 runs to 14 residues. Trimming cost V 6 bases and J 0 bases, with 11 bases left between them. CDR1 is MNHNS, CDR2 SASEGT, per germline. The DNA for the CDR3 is TGTGCCAGCAGCCGGACACCGACTAACTATGGCTACACCTTC. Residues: CASSRTPTNYGYTF.

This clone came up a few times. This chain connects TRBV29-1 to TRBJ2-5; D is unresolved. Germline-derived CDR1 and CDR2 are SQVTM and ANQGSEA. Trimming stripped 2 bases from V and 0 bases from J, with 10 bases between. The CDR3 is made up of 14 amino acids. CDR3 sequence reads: CSVEPTKYQETQYF. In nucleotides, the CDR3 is TGCAGCGTTGAACCAACTAAGTACCAAGAGACCCAGTACTTC.

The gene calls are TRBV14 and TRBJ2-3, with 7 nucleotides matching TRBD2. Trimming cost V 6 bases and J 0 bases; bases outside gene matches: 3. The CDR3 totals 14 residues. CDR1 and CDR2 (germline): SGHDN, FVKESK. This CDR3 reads CASRRAGSTDTQYF. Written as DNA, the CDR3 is TGTGCCAGCAGGAGAGCGGGGAGCACAGATACGCAGTATTTT.

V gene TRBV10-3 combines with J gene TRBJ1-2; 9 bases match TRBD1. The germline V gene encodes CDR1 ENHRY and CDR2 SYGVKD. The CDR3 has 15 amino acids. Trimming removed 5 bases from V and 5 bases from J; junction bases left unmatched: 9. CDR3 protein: CAISQMGQGVYGYTF. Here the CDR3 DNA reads TGTGCCATCAGTCAAATGGGACAGGGTGTGTATGGCTACACCTTC.

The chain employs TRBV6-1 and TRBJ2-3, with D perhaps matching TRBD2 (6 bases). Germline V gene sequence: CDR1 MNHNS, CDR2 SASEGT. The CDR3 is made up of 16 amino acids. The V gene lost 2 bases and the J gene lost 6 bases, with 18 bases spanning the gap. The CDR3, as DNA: TGTGCCAGCAGTGAACCCCGCCGGGCCCGGGGGGATACGCAGTATTTT. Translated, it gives CASSEPRRARGDTQYF.

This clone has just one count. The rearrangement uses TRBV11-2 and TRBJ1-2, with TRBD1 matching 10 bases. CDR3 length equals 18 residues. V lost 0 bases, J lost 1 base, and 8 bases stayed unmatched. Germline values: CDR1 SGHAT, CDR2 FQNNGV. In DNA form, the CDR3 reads TGTGCCAGCAGCTTAGATCGCGGGACAGGGGTGGATAACTATGGCTACACCTTC. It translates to CASSLDRGTGVDNYGYTF.

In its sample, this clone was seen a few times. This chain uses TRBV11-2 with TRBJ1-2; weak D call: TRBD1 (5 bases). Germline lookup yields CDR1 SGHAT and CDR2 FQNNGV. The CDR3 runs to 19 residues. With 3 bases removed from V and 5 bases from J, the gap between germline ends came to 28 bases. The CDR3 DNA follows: TGTGCCAGCAGCTTGGGGGGGTTGAGTTCGCCCTCCCACCAGTATGGCTACACCTTC. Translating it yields CASSLGGLSSPSHQYGYTF.

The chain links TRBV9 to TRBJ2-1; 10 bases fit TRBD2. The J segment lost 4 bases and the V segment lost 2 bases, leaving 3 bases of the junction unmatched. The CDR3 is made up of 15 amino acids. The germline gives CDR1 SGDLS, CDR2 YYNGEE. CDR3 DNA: TGTGCCAGCAGCGTGGGGACTAGCGCATACAATGAGCAGTTCTTC. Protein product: CASSVGTSAYNEQFF. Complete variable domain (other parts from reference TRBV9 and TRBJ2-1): DSGVTQTPKHLITATGQRVTLRCSPRSGDLSVYWYQQSLDQGLQFLIQYYNGEERAKGNILERFSAQQFPDLHSELNLSSLELGDSALYFCASSVGTSAYNEQFFGPGTRLTVL.

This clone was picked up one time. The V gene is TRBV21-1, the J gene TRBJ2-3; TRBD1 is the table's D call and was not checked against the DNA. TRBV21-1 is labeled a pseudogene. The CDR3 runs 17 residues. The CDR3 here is CASSKVTDRRGTDTQYF. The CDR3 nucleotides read TGTGCCAGCAGCAAAGTGACAGACAGACGGGGCACAGATACGCAGTATTTT.

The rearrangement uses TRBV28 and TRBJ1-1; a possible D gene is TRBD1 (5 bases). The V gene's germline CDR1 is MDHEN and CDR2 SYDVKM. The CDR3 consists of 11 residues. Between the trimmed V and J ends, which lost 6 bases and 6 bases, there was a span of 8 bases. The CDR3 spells CASSRVSEAFF. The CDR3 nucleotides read TGTGCCAGCAGCAGGGTATCTGAAGCTTTCTTT.

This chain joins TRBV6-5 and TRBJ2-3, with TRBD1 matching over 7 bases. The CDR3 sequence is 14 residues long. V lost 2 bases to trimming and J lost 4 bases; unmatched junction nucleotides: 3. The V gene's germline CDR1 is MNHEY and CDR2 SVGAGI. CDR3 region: CASSYGQEADTQYF. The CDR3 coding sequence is TGTGCCAGCAGTTACGGACAGGAGGCAGATACGCAGTATTTT.

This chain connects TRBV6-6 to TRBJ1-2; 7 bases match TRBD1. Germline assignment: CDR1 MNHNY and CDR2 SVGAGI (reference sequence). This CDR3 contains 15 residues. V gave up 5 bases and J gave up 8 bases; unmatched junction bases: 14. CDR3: CASSRGDRPLRGYTF. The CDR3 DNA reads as TGTGCCAGCAGTCGCGGGGACAGACCTTTACGGGGCTACACCTTC.

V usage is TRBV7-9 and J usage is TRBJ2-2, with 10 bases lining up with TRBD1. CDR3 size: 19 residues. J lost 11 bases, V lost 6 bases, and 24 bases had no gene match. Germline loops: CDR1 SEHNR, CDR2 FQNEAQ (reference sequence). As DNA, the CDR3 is TGTGCCAGCAGGGCCTCTAGTCTGGTTGGGACAGGGGTCCCTGCCGAGCTGTTTTTT. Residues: CASRASSLVGTGVPAELFF.

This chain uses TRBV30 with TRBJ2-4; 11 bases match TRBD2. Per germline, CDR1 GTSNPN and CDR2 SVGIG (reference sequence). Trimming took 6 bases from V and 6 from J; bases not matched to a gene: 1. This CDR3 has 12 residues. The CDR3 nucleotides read TGTGCCTGCACTAGCGGGGGAAACATTCAGTACTTC. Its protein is CACTSGGNIQYF.

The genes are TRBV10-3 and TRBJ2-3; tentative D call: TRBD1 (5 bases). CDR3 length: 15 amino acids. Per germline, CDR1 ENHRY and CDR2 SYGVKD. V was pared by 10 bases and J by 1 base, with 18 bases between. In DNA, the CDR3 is TGTGCCACCTCACAGGAGCTCCTCCGCACAGATACGCAGTATTTT. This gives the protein CATSQELLRTDTQYF.

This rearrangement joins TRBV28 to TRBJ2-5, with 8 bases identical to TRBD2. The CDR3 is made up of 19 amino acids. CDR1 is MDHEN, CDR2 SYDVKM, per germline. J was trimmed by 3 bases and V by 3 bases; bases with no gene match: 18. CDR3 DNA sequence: TGTGCCAGCAGTTTGCACTTTGCGGGAGGCCCCCTCGGCGAAGAGACCCAGTACTTC. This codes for CASSLHFAGGPLGEETQYF.

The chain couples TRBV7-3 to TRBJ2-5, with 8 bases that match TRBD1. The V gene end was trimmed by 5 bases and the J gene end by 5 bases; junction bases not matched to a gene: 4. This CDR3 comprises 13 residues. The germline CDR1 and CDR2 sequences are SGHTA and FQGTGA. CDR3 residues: CASSATGVETQYF. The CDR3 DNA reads TGTGCCAGCAGCGCGACAGGGGTGGAGACCCAGTACTTC.

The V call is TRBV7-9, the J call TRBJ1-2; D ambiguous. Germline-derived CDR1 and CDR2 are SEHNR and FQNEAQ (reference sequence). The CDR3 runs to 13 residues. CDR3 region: CSLRVPNLYGYTF. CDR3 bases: TGTTCCCTCCGGGTCCCCAACCTCTATGGCTACACCTTC.

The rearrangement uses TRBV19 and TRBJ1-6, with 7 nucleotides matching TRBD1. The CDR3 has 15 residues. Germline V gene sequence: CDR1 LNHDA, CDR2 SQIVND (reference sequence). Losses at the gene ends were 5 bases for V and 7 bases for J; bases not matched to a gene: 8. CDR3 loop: CASSAPGQFNSPLHF. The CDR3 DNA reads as TGTGCCAGTAGTGCGCCGGGACAGTTCAATTCACCCCTCCACTTT.

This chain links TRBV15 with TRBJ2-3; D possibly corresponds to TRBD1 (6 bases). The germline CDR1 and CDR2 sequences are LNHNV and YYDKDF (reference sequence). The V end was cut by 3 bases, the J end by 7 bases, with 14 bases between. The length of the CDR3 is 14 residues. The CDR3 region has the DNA TGTGCCACCAGCAGGGCGATAGGGGGTCATACGCAGTATTTT. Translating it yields CATSRAIGGHTQYF.